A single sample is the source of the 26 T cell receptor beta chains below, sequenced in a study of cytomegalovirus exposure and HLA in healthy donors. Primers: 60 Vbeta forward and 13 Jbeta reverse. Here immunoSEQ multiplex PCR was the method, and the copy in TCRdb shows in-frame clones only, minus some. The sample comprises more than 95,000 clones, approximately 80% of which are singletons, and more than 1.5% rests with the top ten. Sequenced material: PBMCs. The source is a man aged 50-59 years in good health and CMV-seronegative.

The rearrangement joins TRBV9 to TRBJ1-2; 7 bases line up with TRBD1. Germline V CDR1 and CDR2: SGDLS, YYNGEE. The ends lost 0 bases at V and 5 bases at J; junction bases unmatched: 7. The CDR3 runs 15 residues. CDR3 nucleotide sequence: TGTGCCAGCAGCGTAGAGGCCCAGGGGGGATATGGCTACACCTTC. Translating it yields CASSVEAQGGYGYTF.

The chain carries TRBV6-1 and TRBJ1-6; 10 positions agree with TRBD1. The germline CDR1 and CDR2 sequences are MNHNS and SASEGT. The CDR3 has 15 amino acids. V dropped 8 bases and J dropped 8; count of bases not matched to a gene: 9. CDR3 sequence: CASSQTGTGDSPLHF. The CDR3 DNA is TGTGCCAGCTCTCAGACGGGGACAGGGGATTCACCCCTCCACTTT.

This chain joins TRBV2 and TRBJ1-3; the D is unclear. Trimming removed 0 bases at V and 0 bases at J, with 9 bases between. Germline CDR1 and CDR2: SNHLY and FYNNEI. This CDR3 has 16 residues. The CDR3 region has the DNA TGTGCCAGCAGTGAAGCGCGGGGTCACTCTGGAAACACCATATATTTT. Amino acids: CASSEARGHSGNTIYF.

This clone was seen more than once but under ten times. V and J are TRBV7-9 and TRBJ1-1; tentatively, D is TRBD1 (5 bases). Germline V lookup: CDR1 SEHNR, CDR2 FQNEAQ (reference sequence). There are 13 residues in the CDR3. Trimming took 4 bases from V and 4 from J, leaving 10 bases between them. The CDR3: CASSYRQPTEAFF. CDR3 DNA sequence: TGTGCCAGCAGCTACCGACAGCCCACTGAAGCTTTCTTT.

The CDR3 DNA is TGTGCCAGTAGTATGGGGACAGCGAACACCGGGGAGCTGTTTTTT. Translated, it gives CASSMGTANTGELFF. The genes are TRBV19 and TRBJ2-2; TRBD1 agrees at 7 bases. The V and J ends lost 3 bases and 0 bases, in that order; junction bases with no gene match: 1. In germline, CDR1 is LNHDA, CDR2 SQIVND (reference sequence). The CDR3 extends over 15 amino acids.

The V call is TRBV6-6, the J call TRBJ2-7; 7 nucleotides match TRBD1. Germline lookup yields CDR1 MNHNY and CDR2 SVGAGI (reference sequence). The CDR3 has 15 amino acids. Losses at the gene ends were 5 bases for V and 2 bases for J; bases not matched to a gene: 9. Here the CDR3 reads CASSLGTDPPYEQYV. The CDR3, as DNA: TGTGCCAGCAGTCTCGGGACAGACCCGCCCTACGAGCAGTACGTC.

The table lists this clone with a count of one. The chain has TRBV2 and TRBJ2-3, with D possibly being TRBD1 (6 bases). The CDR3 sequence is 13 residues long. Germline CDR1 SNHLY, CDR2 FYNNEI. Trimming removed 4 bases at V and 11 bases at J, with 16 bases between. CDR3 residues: CASSVQSGAKQYF. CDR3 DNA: TGTGCCAGCAGTGTACAGTCAGGGGCCAAGCAGTATTTT.

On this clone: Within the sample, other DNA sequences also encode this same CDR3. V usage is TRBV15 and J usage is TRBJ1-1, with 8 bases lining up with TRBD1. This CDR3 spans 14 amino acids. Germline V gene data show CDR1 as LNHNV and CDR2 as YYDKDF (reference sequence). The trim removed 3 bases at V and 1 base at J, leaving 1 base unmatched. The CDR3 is CATSRDRENTEAFF. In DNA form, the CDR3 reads TGTGCCACCAGCAGGGACAGGGAGAACACTGAAGCTTTCTTT.

The CDR3 spells CASGRTRNEQFF. The CDR3 DNA reads TGTGCCAGCGGGAGGACTAGGAATGAGCAGTTCTTC. This chain connects TRBV2 to TRBJ2-1, with 7 nucleotides matching TRBD2. The CDR3 covers 12 residues. Unmatched junction bases numbered 5, after V lost 8 bases and J lost 7 bases. Per the germline V gene, CDR1 is SNHLY and CDR2 is FYNNEI. The full variable domain, completed using reference TRBV2 and TRBJ2-1, is EPEVTQTPSHQVTQMGQEVILRCVPISNHLYFYWYRQILGQKVEFLVSFYNNEISEKSEIFDDQFSVERPDGSNFTLKIRSTKLEDSAMYFCASGRTRNEQFFGPGTRLTVL.

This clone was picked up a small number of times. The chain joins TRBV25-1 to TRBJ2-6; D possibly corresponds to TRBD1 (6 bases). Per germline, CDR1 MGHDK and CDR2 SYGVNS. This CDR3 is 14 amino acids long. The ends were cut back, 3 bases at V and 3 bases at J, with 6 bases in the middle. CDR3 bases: TGTGCCAGCAGTGACAGGGGTGGGGCCAACGTCCTGACTTTC. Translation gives CASSDRGGANVLTF.

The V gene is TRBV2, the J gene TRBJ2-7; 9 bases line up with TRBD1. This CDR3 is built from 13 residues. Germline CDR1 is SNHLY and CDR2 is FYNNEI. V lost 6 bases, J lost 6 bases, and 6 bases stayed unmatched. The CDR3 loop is CASRGDRVSEQYF. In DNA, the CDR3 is TGTGCCAGCAGGGGGGACAGGGTGTCCGAGCAGTACTTC. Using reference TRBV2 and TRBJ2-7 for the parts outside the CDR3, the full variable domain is EPEVTQTPSHQVTQMGQEVILRCVPISNHLYFYWYRQILGQKVEFLVSFYNNEISEKSEIFDDQFSVERPDGSNFTLKIRSTKLEDSAMYFCASRGDRVSEQYFGPGTRLTVT.

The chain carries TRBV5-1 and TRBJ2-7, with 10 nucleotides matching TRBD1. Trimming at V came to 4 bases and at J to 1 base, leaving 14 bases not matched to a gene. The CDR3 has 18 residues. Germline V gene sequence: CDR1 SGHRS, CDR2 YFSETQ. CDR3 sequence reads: CASSVGDRGNGRSYEQYF. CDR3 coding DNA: TGCGCCAGCAGCGTAGGGGACAGGGGAAACGGGAGGTCCTACGAGCAGTACTTC.

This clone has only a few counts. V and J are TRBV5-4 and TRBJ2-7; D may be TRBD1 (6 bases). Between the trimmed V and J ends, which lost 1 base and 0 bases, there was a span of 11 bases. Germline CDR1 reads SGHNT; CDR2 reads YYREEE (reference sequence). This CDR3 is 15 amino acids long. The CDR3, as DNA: TGTGCCAGCAGCTTGCAGGGGAAAAGCTCCTACGAGCAGTACTTC. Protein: CASSLQGKSSYEQYF.

CDR3: CASSPGQGGYNEQFF. CDR3 bases: TGTGCCAGCAGCCCCGGACAGGGTGGGTACAATGAGCAGTTCTTC. The V and J genes are TRBV6-6 and TRBJ2-1, with 8 bases that match TRBD1. CDR1 is MNHNY and CDR2 is SVGAGI in the germline V gene (reference sequence). The V segment lost 6 bases and the J segment 4 bases; nucleotides outside the gene matches: 8. The CDR3 spans 15 residues.

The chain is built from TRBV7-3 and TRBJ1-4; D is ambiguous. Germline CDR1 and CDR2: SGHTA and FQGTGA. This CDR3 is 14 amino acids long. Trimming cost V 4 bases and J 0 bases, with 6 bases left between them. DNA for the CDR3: TGTGCCAGCAGCTCCATTGCAACTAATGAAAAACTGTTTTTT. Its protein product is CASSSIATNEKLFF.

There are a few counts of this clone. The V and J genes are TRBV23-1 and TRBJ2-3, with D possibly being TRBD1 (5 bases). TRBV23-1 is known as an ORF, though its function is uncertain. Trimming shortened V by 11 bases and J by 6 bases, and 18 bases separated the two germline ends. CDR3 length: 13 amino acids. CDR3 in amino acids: CAPLSGRSDTQYF. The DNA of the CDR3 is TGCGCCCCCCTTTCAGGGCGTTCGGATACGCAGTATTTT.

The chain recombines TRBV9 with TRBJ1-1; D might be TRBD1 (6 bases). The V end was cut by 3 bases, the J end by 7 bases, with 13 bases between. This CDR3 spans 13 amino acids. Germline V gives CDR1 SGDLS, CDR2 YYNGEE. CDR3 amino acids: CASSATGFGEAFF. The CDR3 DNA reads TGTGCCAGCAGCGCCACAGGGTTTGGTGAAGCTTTCTTT.

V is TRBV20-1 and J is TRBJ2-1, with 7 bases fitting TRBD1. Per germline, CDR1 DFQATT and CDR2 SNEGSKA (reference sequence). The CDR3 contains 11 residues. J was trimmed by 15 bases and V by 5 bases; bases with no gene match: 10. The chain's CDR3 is CSALLDRDLFF. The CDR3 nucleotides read TGCAGTGCTCTGCTCGACAGGGATTTGTTCTTC.

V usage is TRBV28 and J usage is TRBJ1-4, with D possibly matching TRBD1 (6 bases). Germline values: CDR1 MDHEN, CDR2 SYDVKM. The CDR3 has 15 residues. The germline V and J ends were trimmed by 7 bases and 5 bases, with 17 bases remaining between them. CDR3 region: CASTLRQVGNEKLFF. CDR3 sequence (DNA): TGTGCCAGCACCCTCCGACAGGTGGGGAATGAAAAACTGTTTTTT. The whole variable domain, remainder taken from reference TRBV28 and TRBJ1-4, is DVKVTQSSRYLVKRTGEKVFLECVQDMDHENMFWYRQDPGLGLRLIYFSYDVKMKEKGDIPEGYSVSREKKERFSLILESASTNQTSMYLCASTLRQVGNEKLFFGSGTQLSVL.

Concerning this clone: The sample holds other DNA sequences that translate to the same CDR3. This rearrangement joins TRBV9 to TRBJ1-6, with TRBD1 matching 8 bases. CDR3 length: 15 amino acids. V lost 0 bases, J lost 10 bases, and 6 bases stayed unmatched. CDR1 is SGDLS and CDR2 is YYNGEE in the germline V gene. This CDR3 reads CASSVDGQGGSPLHF. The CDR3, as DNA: TGTGCCAGCAGCGTAGACGGACAGGGTGGGTCACCCCTCCACTTT.

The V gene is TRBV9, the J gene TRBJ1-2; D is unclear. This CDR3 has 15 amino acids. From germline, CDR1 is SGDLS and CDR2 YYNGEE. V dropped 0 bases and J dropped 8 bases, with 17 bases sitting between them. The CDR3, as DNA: TGTGCCAGCAGCGTAGGTCCGCCGGGAGGGAACGGCTACACCTTC. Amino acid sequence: CASSVGPPGGNGYTF. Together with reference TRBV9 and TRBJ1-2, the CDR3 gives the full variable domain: DSGVTQTPKHLITATGQRVTLRCSPRSGDLSVYWYQQSLDQGLQFLIQYYNGEERAKGNILERFSAQQFPDLHSELNLSSLELGDSALYFCASSVGPPGGNGYTFGSGTRLTVV.

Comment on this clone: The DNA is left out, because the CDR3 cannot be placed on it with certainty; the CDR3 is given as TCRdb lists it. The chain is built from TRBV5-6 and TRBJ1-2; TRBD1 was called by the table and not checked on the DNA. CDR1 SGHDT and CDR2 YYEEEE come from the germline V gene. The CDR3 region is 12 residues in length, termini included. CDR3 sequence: CASSFVGQGSTF.

The CDR3 protein is CAISQRTEKNEQYF. In DNA form, the CDR3 reads TGTGCCATCAGCCAAAGGACAGAGAAGAACGAGCAGTACTTC. The chain is built from TRBV10-3 and TRBJ2-7; maybe TRBD1 (6 bases). Trimming removed 6 bases at V and 5 bases at J, with 17 bases between. Germline loops: CDR1 ENHRY, CDR2 SYGVKD. This CDR3 region has 14 residues.

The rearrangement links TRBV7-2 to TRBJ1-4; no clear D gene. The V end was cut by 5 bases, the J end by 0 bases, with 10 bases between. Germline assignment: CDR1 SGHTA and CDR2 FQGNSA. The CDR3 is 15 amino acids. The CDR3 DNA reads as TGTGCCAGCAGCCGACCCGGGACAACTAATGAAAAACTGTTTTTT. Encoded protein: CASSRPGTTNEKLFF.

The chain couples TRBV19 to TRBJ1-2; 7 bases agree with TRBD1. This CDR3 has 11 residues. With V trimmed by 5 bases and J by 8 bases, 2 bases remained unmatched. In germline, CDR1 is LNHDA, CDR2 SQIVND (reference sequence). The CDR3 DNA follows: TGTGCCAGTAGTCAGGGGGGCGGCTACACCTTC. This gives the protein CASSQGGGYTF.

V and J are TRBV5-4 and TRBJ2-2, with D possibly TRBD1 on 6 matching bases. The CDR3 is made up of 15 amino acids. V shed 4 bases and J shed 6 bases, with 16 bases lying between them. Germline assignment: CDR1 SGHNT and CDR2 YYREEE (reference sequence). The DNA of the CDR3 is TGTGCCAGCAGCCACACCGGGACAACCCCCGGGGAGCTGTTTTTT. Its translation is CASSHTGTTPGELFF.